Listed below are T cell receptor beta chains from one sample, sequenced in a study of OX40 agonist ivuxolimab in advanced cancers. TCRdb keeps only in-frame clones here, not all; method: immunoSEQ multiplex PCR. The sample lists about 46,000 clones, approximately 80% seen once, with 1.5% to 2% in the top ten. The sample in question was CD4+ or CD8+ T cells sorted from blood, obtained in a trial of the OX40 agonist ivuxolimab. The receptor set was obtained from an adult with an advanced solid tumor such as melanoma, head and neck, liver or kidney cancer. CDR3s include the opening cysteine and the closing phenylalanine or tryptophan. The D gene is left open where the match is weak. Clone sizes are given selectively: once, few, many, or a class where the clone is expanded.

V	D	length	J	size	CDR3	DNA
TRBV10-3	.	15	TRBJ1-6	.	CAISDGTAKNSPLHF	TGTGCCATCAGTGACGGGACGGCAAAAAATTCACCCCTCCACTTT
TRBV30	.	15	TRBJ2-3	.	CAWSGGDTSTDTQYF	TGTGCCTGGAGTGGGGGGGACACAAGCACAGATACGCAGTATTTT
TRBV30	.	13	TRBJ1-5	.	CAWSEAQGQPQHF	TGTGCCTGGAGTGAAGCCCAGGGGCAGCCCCAGCATTTT
TRBV5-6	TRBD1	16	TRBJ2-7	.	CASSLSRADRGLAEYF	TGTGCCAGCAGCTTGTCCCGTGCGGACAGGGGGCTAGCGGAGTACTTC
TRBV2	.	15	TRBJ2-3	.	CASSPGRTTTDTQYF	TGTGCCAGCAGTCCGGGCCGTACCACCACAGATACGCAGTATTTT
TRBV30	.	13	TRBJ1-1	.	CACGTKMNTEAFF	TGTGCCTGCGGGACGAAAATGAACACTGAAGCTTTCTTT
TRBV7-9	.	13	TRBJ1-1	.	CASSLGTNTEAFF	TGTGCCAGCAGCTTAGGGACGAACACTGAAGCTTTCTTT
TRBV2	.	17	TRBJ1-3	.	CASRERLQPIFGNTIYF	TGTGCCAGCAGGGAACGATTACAACCGATCTTTGGAAACACCATATATTTT
TRBV6-4	.	14	TRBJ2-2	.	CASSTGTNTGELFF	TGTGCCAGCAGCACAGGAACGAACACCGGGGAGCTGTTTTTT
TRBV13	TRBD2	16	TRBJ2-3	few	CASSSRSGGSTDTQYF	TGTGCCAGCAGCTCTAGGAGCGGGGGAAGCACAGATACGCAGTATTTT